The entry below describes one T cell receptor (beta chain). The record originates from a study of blood T cell repertoires in COVID-19. Study background: COVID-19 samples, acute and convalescent, were from the United States, Italy and Spain.

Authors' methods: From reference gene primer amplification, estimates of nucleated cell counts were derived. Profiling relied on immunoSEQ multiplex PCR, and the TCRdb table lists in-frame clones only, not all of them. The V and J calls and the clone size are those of that table, but D and trimming were determined from the DNA. The table has 25,000 to 35,000 clones, about 80% seen once; the top ten hold approximately 15%. Germline assignment: CDR1 LNHNV and CDR2 YYDKDF (reference sequence). This CDR3 has 17 residues. V shed 0 bases, J shed 7 bases, and the junction held 14 bases outside the gene matches.

Sequenced material: peripheral blood. The TCR originated in a man between 65 and 85 years old with active COVID-19. The chain carries TRBV15 and TRBJ1-1; 7 positions match TRBD1. In DNA form, the CDR3 reads TGTGCCACCAGCAGAGATCGAGGCGGGACAGTGCGGCGTGAAGCTTTCTTT. Amino acids: CATSRDRGGTVRREAFF.